Included here is one TCR beta chain sequence, with context. Antigen specificity is unknown. Profiled with immunoSEQ multiplex PCR; TCRdb holds only in-frame clones, not every one. The table lists some 120,000 clones, 90% to 95% of them singletons. The sample originates from a study of graft-versus-host responses after intestinal transplantation. In the study overall: Recipients uniformly received anti-thymocyte globulin induction, followed by tacrolimus and steroids for approximately 3 years.

The sample in question was unstimulated CD8+ T cells sorted from spleen or lymph node cells, obtained before transplant. This TCR was recovered from a human donor who was the organ donor for an intestinal transplant.

The DNA for the CDR3 is TGTGCCAGCAGCTTGTGGCTACTAGCGGGGGACCTTCGGGAGACCCAGTACTTC. Residues: CASSLWLLAGDLRETQYF. This chain joins TRBV5-6 and TRBJ2-5, with 11 nucleotides matching TRBD2. Germline loops: CDR1 SGHDT, CDR2 YYEEEE. This CDR3 contains 18 residues. Unmatched junction bases numbered 13, after V lost 1 base and J lost 5 bases.